The entry that follows covers one T cell receptor (beta chain) sequence. The sample comes from a study of control samples from healthy donors and cancer patients. V lost 5 bases and J lost 5; bases outside the gene matches: 7. The CDR3 length is 14 residues. From germline, CDR1 is SEHNR and CDR2 FQNEAQ (reference sequence). Sequencing was performed with immunoSEQ multiplex PCR; in TCRdb, only in-frame clones are kept and a portion is missing. Here the sample spans fewer than 100,000 clones, about 88% being singletons. This sequence joins TRBV7-9 and TRBJ2-7, with TRBD1 identical over 9 bases. The specimen was blood. This clonotype was sampled from a woman in her 50s in good health. The CDR3, as DNA: TGTGCCAGCAGCCCTGGACAGGGGTGGGACGAGCAGTACTTC. This gives the protein CASSPGQGWDEQYF.